These 21 T cell receptor beta chains originate from one sample sequenced in a study of T cells in Graves' hyperthyroidism and ophthalmopathy. Researchers amplified the TCR beta CDR3 regions from RNA transcripts. First-round RT-PCR of the TCR CDR3 relied on the HTBI primer set. A single record per CDR3 protein comes from TCRdb applying MiXCR to the multiplex PCR reads. The sample carries some 370,000 distinct CDR3 sequences, 11% to 15% recorded once. Sequenced: blood. The receptors were sampled from a man in his fifties with Graves' ophthalmopathy.

This clonotype was detected only a few times. This chain connects TRBV27 to TRBJ2-5, with TRBD2 matching over 10 bases. J lost 5 bases, V lost 7 bases, and 10 bases had no gene match. This CDR3 has 15 residues. CDR1 is MNHEY, CDR2 SMNVEV, per germline (reference sequence). Here the CDR3 reads CASNQAGGLSETQYF. As DNA, the CDR3 is TGTGCCAGCAATCAAGCGGGAGGGCTCTCCGAGACCCAGTACTTC.

Only a few counts were recorded for this clonotype. V usage is TRBV6-1 and J usage is TRBJ1-5; 7 bases match TRBD1. Germline values: CDR1 MNHNS, CDR2 SASEGT. The V and J ends lost 3 bases and 4 bases, in that order; junction bases with no gene match: 9. The CDR3 spans 16 residues. The CDR3 loop is CASSDLTGYPNQPQHF. DNA for the CDR3: TGTGCCAGCAGTGACCTGACAGGGTACCCTAATCAGCCCCAGCATTTT.

This clonotype appeared a few times. CDR3 region: CAISDAGASSGANVLTF. CDR3 DNA sequence: TGTGCCATCAGTGATGCAGGGGCCAGCTCTGGGGCCAACGTCCTGACTTTC. The chain couples TRBV10-3 to TRBJ2-6; D might be TRBD1 (6 bases). CDR1 ENHRY and CDR2 SYGVKD come from the germline V gene. With 3 bases removed from V and 0 bases from J, the gap between germline ends came to 12 bases. The CDR3 is 17 amino acids.

The chain employs TRBV3-1 and TRBJ2-1; 7 nucleotides agree with TRBD1. Germline trimming cut 4 bases from V and 6 bases from J; bases unmatched to any gene: 9. The CDR3 spans 15 residues. Germline loops: CDR1 LGHDT, CDR2 YNNKEL (reference sequence). The chain's CDR3 is CASSLDRVELNEQFF. CDR3 in DNA: TGTGCCAGCAGCCTCGACAGGGTAGAGCTCAATGAGCAGTTCTTC.

This clonotype was observed at least ten times. The V gene is TRBV29-1, the J gene TRBJ2-3, with D hard to call. Trimming removed 2 bases at V and 1 base at J, with 7 bases between. The CDR3 is made up of 13 amino acids. Germline V gene data show CDR1 as SQVTM and CDR2 as ANQGSEA. This CDR3 reads CSVERPGTDTQYF. The CDR3 nucleotides are TGCAGCGTTGAAAGACCCGGCACAGATACGCAGTATTTT.

This clonotype was counted ten times or more. The rearrangement uses TRBV2 and TRBJ2-2; 7 nucleotides line up with TRBD2. Unmatched junction bases numbered 4, after V lost 8 bases and J lost 1 base. The CDR3 is 14 amino acids. CDR1 and CDR2 from the germline V gene are SNHLY and FYNNEI. CDR3 bases: TGTGCCAGCGGACGCGGGGGGAACACCGGGGAGCTGTTTTTT. Amino acid sequence: CASGRGGNTGELFF.

The V call is TRBV15, the J call TRBJ2-3; 7 nucleotides align to TRBD2. Germline assignment: CDR1 LNHNV and CDR2 YYDKDF (reference sequence). This CDR3 has 18 residues. Trimming removed 3 bases from V and 0 bases from J; junction bases left unmatched: 12. CDR3: CATSRERVSGYSTDTQYF. The CDR3 bases are TGTGCCACCAGCAGGGAGCGGGTTAGCGGGTATAGCACAGATACGCAGTATTTT.

This clonotype was counted many times. The chain combines TRBV13 with TRBJ2-7, with a possible D match to TRBD2 (5 bases). Per germline, CDR1 PRHDT and CDR2 FYEKMQ (reference sequence). V lost 2 bases, J lost 9 bases, and 17 bases lay in between. The CDR3 has 14 residues. The CDR3: CASSLFNRGEGQYF. Here the CDR3 DNA reads TGTGCCAGCAGCTTATTTAATCGGGGAGAGGGGCAGTACTTC.

In this sample, this clonotype turned up a few times. This sequence joins TRBV29-1 and TRBJ2-5, with TRBD1 as a possible D gene (5 bases). CDR1 and CDR2 from the germline V gene are SQVTM and ANQGSEA. The V gene lost 2 bases and the J gene lost 5 bases, with 9 bases spanning the gap. The CDR3 has 12 amino acids. CDR3 in DNA: TGCAGCGTTGAAAGGGGCACCGAGACCCAGTACTTC. Translating it yields CSVERGTETQYF.

This clonotype has a count of ten or more. The V and J genes are TRBV18 and TRBJ1-3; D uncertain. V lost 0 bases and J 1 base, leaving 7 bases between the germline ends. The CDR3 loop spans 15 amino acids. The germline V gene has CDR1 KGHSH and CDR2 LQKENI. CDR3 residues: CASSPPIQSGNTIYF. As DNA, the CDR3 is TGTGCCAGCTCACCACCGATCCAGTCTGGAAACACCATATATTTT. Complete variable domain (other parts from reference TRBV18 and TRBJ1-3): NAGVMQNPRHLVRRRGQEARLRCSPMKGHSHVYWYRQLPEEGLKFMVYLQKENIIDESGMPKERFSAEFPKEGPSILRIQQVVRGDSAAYFCASSPPIQSGNTIYFGEGSWLTVV.

This clonotype turned up a few times. V is TRBV19 and J is TRBJ2-7; 10 positions agree with TRBD2. Germline CDR1 is LNHDA and CDR2 is SQIVND (reference sequence). The length of the CDR3 is 17 residues. V shed 1 base and J 5 bases; nucleotides not matched to a gene: 11. The CDR3 is CASSIVGASGRGDEQYF. The CDR3 nucleotides are TGTGCCAGTAGTATAGTCGGGGCTAGCGGGAGAGGTGACGAGCAGTACTTC.

CDR3 DNA sequence: TGTGCCAGCAGTTTCAGACGACTAGCGGGGAGCTCCTACGAGCAGTACTTC. This encodes CASSFRRLAGSSYEQYF. The chain employs TRBV6-1 and TRBJ2-7; 11 bases agree with TRBD2. From germline, CDR1 is MNHNS and CDR2 SASEGT. V lost 5 bases, J lost 0 bases, and 9 bases stayed unmatched. The CDR3 runs to 17 residues.

This clonotype was counted only a few times. Here the CDR3 DNA reads TGTGCCACCCAACTGGTCTATGAGCAGTTCTTC. Its translation is CATQLVYEQFF. The rearrangement uses TRBV6-1 and TRBJ2-1; the D is unclear. Trimming took 10 bases from V and 8 from J, leaving 12 bases between them. The CDR3 has 11 amino acids. Germline V gene sequence: CDR1 MNHNS, CDR2 SASEGT.

This clonotype was seen many times. This rearrangement joins TRBV29-1 to TRBJ1-1; 8 bases map to TRBD1. The V gene end was trimmed by 3 bases and the J gene end by 6 bases; junction bases not matched to a gene: 6. CDR1 and CDR2 (germline): SQVTM, ANQGSEA. CDR3 length: 13 residues. CDR3 bases: TGCAGCGTTGAGGGGACAGGTCGGGCTGAAGCTTTCTTT. Protein product: CSVEGTGRAEAFF. Full variable domain (missing parts from reference TRBV29-1 and TRBJ1-1): SAVISQKPSRDICQRGTSLTIQCQVDSQVTMMFWYRQQPGQSLTLIATANQGSEATYESGFVIDKFPISRPNLTFSTLTVSNMSPEDSSIYLCSVEGTGRAEAFFGQGTRLTVV.

The gene calls are TRBV19 and TRBJ2-3; TRBD2 is a possible D gene (6 bases). The CDR3 is 16 amino acids. The V end was cut by 6 bases, the J end by 0 bases, with 16 bases between. Germline values: CDR1 LNHDA, CDR2 SQIVND (reference sequence). Here the CDR3 DNA reads TGTGCCAGTAGCCCGGGACTTAGCGGAAGCACAGATACGCAGTATTTT. It is translated as CASSPGLSGSTDTQYF.

This clonotype was seen a handful of times. The rearrangement joins TRBV19 to TRBJ2-5; maybe TRBD2 (5 bases). Trimming left V 3 bases short and J 2 bases short, with 13 bases between. This CDR3 has 15 amino acids. Germline V CDR1 and CDR2: LNHDA, SQIVND (reference sequence). As DNA, the CDR3 is TGTGCCAGTAGTATGGGAATTCGGGGTCAAGAGACCCAGTACTTC. Its protein product is CASSMGIRGQETQYF.

This chain joins TRBV10-3 and TRBJ1-2, with D unresolved. This CDR3 comprises 13 residues. Trimming removed 0 bases at V and 3 bases at J, with 5 bases between. The germline V gene encodes CDR1 ENHRY and CDR2 SYGVKD. Here the CDR3 DNA reads TGTGCCATCAGTGAGTCAAAGGACTATGGCTACACCTTC. It specifies CAISESKDYGYTF.

This clonotype was picked up a small number of times. This chain joins TRBV7-8 and TRBJ1-1; D gene unclear. V was shortened by 5 bases and J by 8 bases, with 15 bases between the two germline ends. CDR1 SGHVS and CDR2 FQNEAQ come from the germline V gene. CDR3 length equals 13 residues. The CDR3 region has the DNA TGTGCCAGCAGCCCAAGAGCGAAAGGCGAAGCTTTCTTT. Translating gives CASSPRAKGEAFF.

This clonotype was recorded at least ten times. The chain carries TRBV20-1 and TRBJ2-3; maybe TRBD2 (6 bases). Between the trimmed V and J ends, which lost 0 bases and 1 base, there was a span of 11 bases. Germline CDR1 and CDR2: DFQATT and SNEGSKA (reference sequence). The CDR3 runs 15 residues. This CDR3 reads CSARDAGPGTDTQYF. The CDR3 bases are TGCAGTGCTAGAGATGCGGGGCCAGGCACAGATACGCAGTATTTT.

V and J are TRBV7-9 and TRBJ2-5; the match to TRBD2 covers 7 bases. This CDR3 spans 15 amino acids. The V gene end was trimmed by 1 base and the J gene end by 1 base; junction bases not matched to a gene: 3. Per germline, CDR1 SEHNR and CDR2 FQNEAQ (reference sequence). CDR3 sequence (DNA): TGTGCCAGCAGCTTAGACGGGACTACCCAAGAGACCCAGTACTTC. Translated, it gives CASSLDGTTQETQYF. The whole variable domain, remainder taken from reference TRBV7-9 and TRBJ2-5, is DTGVSQNPRHKITKRGQNVTFRCDPISEHNRLYWYRQTLGQGPEFLTYFQNEAQLEKSRLLSDRFSAERPKGSFSTLEIQRTEQGDSAMYLCASSLDGTTQETQYFGPGTRLLVL.

This clonotype came up many times. The gene calls are TRBV27 and TRBJ2-2; 7 positions agree with TRBD1. CDR3 size: 15 residues. Per the germline V gene, CDR1 is MNHEY and CDR2 is SMNVEV (reference sequence). Unmatched junction bases numbered 5, after V lost 6 bases and J lost 1 base. The CDR3 loop reads CASRIRTGNTGELFF. DNA of the CDR3: TGTGCCAGCAGAATAAGGACAGGGAACACCGGGGAGCTGTTTTTT.